This record looks at one TCR beta chain sequence and its context. Trimming removed 4 bases at V and 0 bases at J, with 20 bases between. Germline CDR1 is SGHRS and CDR2 is YFSETQ. CDR3 size: 18 residues. Profiling relied on immunoSEQ multiplex PCR, and the TCRdb table lists in-frame clones only, not all of them. The sample lists under 90,000 clones, approximately 94% occurring once. This sample stems from a study of technical replicates of blood from several donors. The sequence came from a human donor in good health. Specimen: T cells isolated from PBMCs. V is TRBV5-1 and J is TRBJ1-3; D unresolved. CDR3: CASSPGGEAPSSGNTIYF. The CDR3 nucleotides are TGCGCCAGCAGCCCCGGCGGGGAGGCCCCGAGCTCTGGAAACACCATATATTTT.